Described below is a single TCR beta chain sequence and its context. Its matching antigen is unknown. The data are from a study of CD8 T cells in Susac syndrome. Study conclusions and caveats: Clonal expansion was absent from the CD4+ T cell repertoires in Susac syndrome.

When the RNA was reverse transcribed, random hexamers were used with an input of about 0.5 to 1 ug. MiXCR was run by TCRdb on the immunoSEQ multiplex PCR reads, yielding one entry per CDR3 protein. Here the sample spans roughly 100,000 distinct CDR3 sequences, about 95% being singletons. Blood CD8+ and CD4+ T cells underwent high-throughput TCR beta sequencing. The sample consisted of CD4+ T cells from PBMCs. The origin of this receptor is a human donor with Susac syndrome.

CDR3 DNA: TGCGCCAGCAGCTTGGGGGATGAGACCCAGTACTTC. Encoded protein: CASSLGDETQYF. The J gene is TRBJ2-5, the V gene TRBV5-1; D is undetermined. V was shortened by 0 bases and J by 5 bases, with 5 bases between the two germline ends. The CDR3 is 12 residues long. Per germline, CDR1 SGHRS and CDR2 YFSETQ.